This T cell receptor (beta chain) derives from a study of shared clonotypes between healthy human individuals. From germline, CDR1 is MGHRA and CDR2 YSYEKL. This CDR3 has 13 residues. Trimming removed 1 base at V and 6 bases at J, with 10 bases between. The protocol was immunoSEQ multiplex PCR, while the TCRdb copy is restricted to in-frame clones and leaves out a portion. The sample records roughly 2.6 million clones, approximately 90% being singletons. This rearrangement joins TRBV4-1 to TRBJ2-7, with no clear D. The sequenced material came from naive CD4+ T cells sorted from blood. As for subset: CD45RA+ positively selected. The clonotype was recovered from a man aged 18 to 35 in good health. DNA of the CDR3: TGCGCCAGCAGCCAAGTCCCCGCGGTCGAGCAGTACTTC. This translates into CASSQVPAVEQYF.